This T cell receptor beta chain is from a study of cytomegalovirus exposure and HLA in healthy donors. Study conclusions and caveats: The listing of 150 or so TCR beta chains classed them as cytomegalovirus-associated.

This table comes from immunoSEQ multiplex PCR, and its TCRdb copy is limited to in-frame clones, with some not included. The table includes around 150,000 clones, roughly 80% detected once. To note about this clone: Its specificity is not known.

The CDR3 contains 14 residues. Germline V gives CDR1 MNHNS, CDR2 SASEGT. Trimming stripped 4 bases from V and 11 bases from J, with 20 bases between. This receptor was obtained from a man aged 25-40 years in good health and CMV-seropositive. This sequence joins TRBV6-1 and TRBJ1-1; tentative D call: TRBD1 (6 bases). The source material was PBMCs. The CDR3 DNA is TGTGCCAGCAGTGTCCTCGACAGGAAGGATTACGCTTTCTTT. Amino acid sequence: CASSVLDRKDYAFF.